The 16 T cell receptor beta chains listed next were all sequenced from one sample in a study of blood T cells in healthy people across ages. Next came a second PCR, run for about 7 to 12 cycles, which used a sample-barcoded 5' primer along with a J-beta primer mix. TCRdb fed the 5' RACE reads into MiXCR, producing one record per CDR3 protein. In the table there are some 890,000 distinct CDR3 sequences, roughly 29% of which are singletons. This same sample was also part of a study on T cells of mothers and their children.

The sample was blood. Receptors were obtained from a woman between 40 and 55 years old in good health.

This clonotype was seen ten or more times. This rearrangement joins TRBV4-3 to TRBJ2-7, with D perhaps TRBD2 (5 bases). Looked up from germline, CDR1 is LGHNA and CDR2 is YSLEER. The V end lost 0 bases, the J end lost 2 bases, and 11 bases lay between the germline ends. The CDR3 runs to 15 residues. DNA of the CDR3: TGCGCCAGCAGCCAAGACACATCGGAGGCCTACGAGCAGTACTTC. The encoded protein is CASSQDTSEAYEQYF.

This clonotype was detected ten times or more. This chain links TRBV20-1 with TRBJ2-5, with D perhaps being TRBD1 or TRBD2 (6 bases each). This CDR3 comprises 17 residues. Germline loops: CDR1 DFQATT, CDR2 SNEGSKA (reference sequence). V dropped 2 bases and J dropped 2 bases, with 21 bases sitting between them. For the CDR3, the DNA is TGCAGTGCTAGACCCCGTAGGGGGGTGGAGGTGCAAGAGACCCAGTACTTC. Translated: CSARPRRGVEVQETQYF.

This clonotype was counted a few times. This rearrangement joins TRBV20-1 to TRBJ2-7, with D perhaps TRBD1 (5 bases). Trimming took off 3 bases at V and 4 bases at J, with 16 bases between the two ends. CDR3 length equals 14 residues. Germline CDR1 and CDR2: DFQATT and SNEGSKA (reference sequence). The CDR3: CSARGPGWGYEQYF. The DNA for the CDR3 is TGCAGTGCTAGGGGTCCAGGGTGGGGATACGAGCAGTACTTC.

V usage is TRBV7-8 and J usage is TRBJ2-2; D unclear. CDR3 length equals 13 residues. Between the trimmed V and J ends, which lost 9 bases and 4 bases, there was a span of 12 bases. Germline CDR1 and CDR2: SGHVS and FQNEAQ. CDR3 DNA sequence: TGTGCCAGTCAGCCGGTGGGCACCGGGGAGCTGTTTTTT. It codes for CASQPVGTGELFF.

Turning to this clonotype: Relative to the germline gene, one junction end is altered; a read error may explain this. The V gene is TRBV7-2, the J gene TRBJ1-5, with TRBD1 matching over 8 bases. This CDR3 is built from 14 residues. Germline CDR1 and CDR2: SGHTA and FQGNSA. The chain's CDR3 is CACSLQGGYQPQHF. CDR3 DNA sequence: TGTGCCTGCAGCTTACAGGGGGGGTATCAGCCCCAGCATTTT.

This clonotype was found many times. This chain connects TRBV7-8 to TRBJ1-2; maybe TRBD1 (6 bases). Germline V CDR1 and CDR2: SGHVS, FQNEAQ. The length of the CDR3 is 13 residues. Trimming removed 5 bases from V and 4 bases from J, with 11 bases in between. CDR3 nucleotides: TGTGCCAGCAGCGTCGGACAGTTCTATGGCTACACCTTC. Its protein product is CASSVGQFYGYTF.

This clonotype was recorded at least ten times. DNA of the CDR3: TGTGCCAGCAACGAGGGCCGAACCTACGAGCAGTACTTC. This codes for CASNEGRTYEQYF. This chain joins TRBV28 and TRBJ2-7, with a possible D match to TRBD2 (5 bases). Germline CDR1 MDHEN, CDR2 SYDVKM. CDR3 length: 13 residues. The V gene lost 7 bases and the J gene lost 2 bases, with 12 bases spanning the gap.

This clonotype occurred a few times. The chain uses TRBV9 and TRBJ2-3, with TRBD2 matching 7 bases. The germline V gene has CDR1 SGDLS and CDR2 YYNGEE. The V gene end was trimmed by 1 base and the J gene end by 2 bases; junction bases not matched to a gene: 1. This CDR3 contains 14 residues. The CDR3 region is CASSVSGDTDTQYF. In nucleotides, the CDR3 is TGTGCCAGCAGCGTAAGCGGGGACACAGATACGCAGTATTTT.

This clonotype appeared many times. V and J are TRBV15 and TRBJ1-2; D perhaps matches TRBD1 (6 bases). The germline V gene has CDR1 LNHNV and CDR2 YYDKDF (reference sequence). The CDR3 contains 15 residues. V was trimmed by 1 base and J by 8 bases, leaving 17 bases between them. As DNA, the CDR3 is TGTGCCACCAGCAGAGGGGGAGAGGGGGATAAAGGCTACACCTTC. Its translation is CATSRGGEGDKGYTF.

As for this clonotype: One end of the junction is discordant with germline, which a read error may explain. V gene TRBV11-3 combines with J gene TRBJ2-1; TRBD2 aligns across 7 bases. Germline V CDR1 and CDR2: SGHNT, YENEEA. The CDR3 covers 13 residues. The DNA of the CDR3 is TGTGCCAGCAACTTAGAAGCGGGGCGTGAGCAGTTCTTC. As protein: CASNLEAGREQFF.

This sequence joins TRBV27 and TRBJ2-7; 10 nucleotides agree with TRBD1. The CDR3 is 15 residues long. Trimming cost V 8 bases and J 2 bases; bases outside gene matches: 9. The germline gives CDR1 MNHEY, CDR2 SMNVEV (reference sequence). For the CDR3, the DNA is TGTGCCAGCGCCGACAGGGGGCAGCGAGCCTACGAGCAGTACTTC. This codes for CASADRGQRAYEQYF.

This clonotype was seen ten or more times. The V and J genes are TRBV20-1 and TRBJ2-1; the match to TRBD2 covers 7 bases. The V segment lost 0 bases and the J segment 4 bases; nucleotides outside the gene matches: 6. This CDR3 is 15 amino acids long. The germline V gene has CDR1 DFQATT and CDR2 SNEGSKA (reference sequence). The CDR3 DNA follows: TGCAGTGCTAGAGATCTAGCGGCCCCGTACAATGAGCAGTTCTTC. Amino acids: CSARDLAAPYNEQFF.

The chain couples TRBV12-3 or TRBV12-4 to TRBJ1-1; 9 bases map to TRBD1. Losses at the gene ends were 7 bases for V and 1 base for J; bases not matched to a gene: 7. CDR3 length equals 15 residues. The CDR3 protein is CASISSTGGNTEAFF. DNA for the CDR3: TGTGCCAGCATTTCTTCGACAGGGGGGAACACTGAAGCTTTCTTT.

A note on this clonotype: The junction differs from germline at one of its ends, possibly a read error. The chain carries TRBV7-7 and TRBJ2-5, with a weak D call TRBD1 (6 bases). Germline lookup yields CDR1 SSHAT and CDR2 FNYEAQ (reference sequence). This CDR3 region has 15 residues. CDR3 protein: CASSLDTGIGYGQYF. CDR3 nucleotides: TGTGCTAGCAGCTTGGACACAGGGATCGGCTACGGGCAGTACTTC.

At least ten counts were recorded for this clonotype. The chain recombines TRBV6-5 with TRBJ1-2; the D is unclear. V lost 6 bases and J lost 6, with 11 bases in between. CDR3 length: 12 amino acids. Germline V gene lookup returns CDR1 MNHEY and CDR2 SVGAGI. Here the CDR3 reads CASSQDVDGYTF. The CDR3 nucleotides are TGTGCCAGCAGCCAGGACGTCGATGGCTACACCTTC.

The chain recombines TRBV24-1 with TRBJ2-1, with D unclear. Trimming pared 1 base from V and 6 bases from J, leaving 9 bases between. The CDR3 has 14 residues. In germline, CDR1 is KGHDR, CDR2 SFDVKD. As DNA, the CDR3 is TGTGCCACCAGTGATTTCGCCGGGTCCAATGAGCAGTTCTTC. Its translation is CATSDFAGSNEQFF.